The clone carrying this T cell receptor beta chain was seen more than once but under ten times. Its matching antigen is unknown. The CDR3 is made up of 15 amino acids. CDR1 and CDR2 (germline): SGHDT, YYEEEE. V lost 1 base to trimming and J lost 4 bases; unmatched junction nucleotides: 4. TCRdb passed the reads through MiXCR, listing each CDR3 protein once. The table shows about 180,000 distinct CDR3 sequences, with under 15% occurring only once. The data originate from a study of T cell repertoires in cytomegalovirus infection. The overall study: From public TCR beta signatures came an indication of both CMV infection and matching HLA type. General observations from the study: HLA-C-restricted CMV-specific TCR beta clonotypes were dominant in the ex vivo response. Frequencies of public TCR beta families were cumulated, and this identified carriers of CMV plus the relevant HLA.

This clonotype was obtained from a human donor in good health (CMV status not recorded). Some clones in this sample may be carry-over from other donors' samples. This chain joins TRBV5-6 and TRBJ2-2; 7 nucleotides align to TRBD1. The sequencing input was PBMCs. CDR3 residues: CASSLTGVGTGELFF. In DNA, the CDR3 is TGTGCCAGCAGCTTGACAGGGGTGGGCACCGGGGAGCTGTTTTTT.